Listed here is a single T cell receptor beta chain. What it binds is not known. There are 16 residues in the CDR3. From germline, CDR1 is MDHEN and CDR2 SYDVKM. J lost 6 bases, V lost 7 bases, and 16 bases had no gene match. Clones were sequenced by immunoSEQ multiplex PCR, and TCRdb holds only the in-frame ones, with some missing. The data hold 20,000 to 25,000 clones, with about 80% observed a single time. The data derive from a study of graft-versus-host responses after intestinal transplantation. Study as a whole: Isolated intestinal, liver-intestinal, or multivisceral transplants were what recipients had.

Study-wide results and limits: Peak GvH clone levels in circulation were associated with early post-transplant HvG declines. In patients with graft-donor T cell macrochimerism, allograft graft-versus-host to host-versus-graft clonal ratios were high. The marrow of recipients harbored GvH clones, and ileum or blood showed some of them first.

Lymphocytes from graft epithelium and lamina propria were isolated. J is TRBJ2-7 and V is TRBV28; TRBD1 aligns across 9 bases. Sequencing was performed on ileum tissue, taken 12 days after intestinal transplant. This sequence was found in a human patient who received an intestinal transplant, so some T cells may come from the graft donor. CDR3 DNA sequence: TGTGCCAGCACCAACCCGGCACGGGGACAGGGTTCCGAGCAGTACTTC. Translation gives CASTNPARGQGSEQYF.